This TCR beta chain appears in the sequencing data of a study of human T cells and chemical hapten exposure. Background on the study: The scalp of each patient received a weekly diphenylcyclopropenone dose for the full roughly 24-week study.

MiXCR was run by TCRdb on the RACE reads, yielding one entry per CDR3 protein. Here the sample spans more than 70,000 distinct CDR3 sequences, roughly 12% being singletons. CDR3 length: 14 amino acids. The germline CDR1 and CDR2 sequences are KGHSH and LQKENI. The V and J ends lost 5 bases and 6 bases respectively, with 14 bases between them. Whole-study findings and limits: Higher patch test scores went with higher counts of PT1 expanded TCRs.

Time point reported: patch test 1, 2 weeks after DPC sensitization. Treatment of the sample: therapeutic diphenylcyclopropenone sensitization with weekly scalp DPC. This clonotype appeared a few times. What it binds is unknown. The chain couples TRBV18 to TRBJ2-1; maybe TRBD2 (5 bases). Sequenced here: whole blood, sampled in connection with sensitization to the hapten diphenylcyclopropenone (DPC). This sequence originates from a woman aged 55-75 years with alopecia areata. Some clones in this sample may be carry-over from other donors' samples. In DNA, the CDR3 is TGTGCCAGCTCAGAGGGCCCCTACCGCAATGAGCAGTTCTTC. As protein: CASSEGPYRNEQFF.